This TCR beta chain was recovered during a study of regulatory T cells in long-lasting Graves disease. V was cut by 8 bases and J by 3 bases, with 16 bases left in between. Germline CDR1 SQVTM, CDR2 ANQGSEA. This CDR3 spans 14 amino acids. With iRepertoire HTBI primers and Arm-PCR of CDR3 regions, TCR beta libraries were built. TCRdb re-analysed the multiplex PCR reads in MiXCR, keeping a single row per CDR3 protein. The sample carries about 350,000 distinct CDR3 sequences, about a sixth recorded once. Regarding time point: newly diagnosed GD, antithyroid drugs for less than 3 months. Scientists built the TCR library using RNA that was extracted from PBMCs. This sample was also put to use in a study of T cells in Graves' hyperthyroidism and ophthalmopathy. That source reports: The hyperthyroidism patients had all been newly diagnosed, and their disease duration was under 2 months. Their ages ranged from 18 to 65 years. Uncontrolled infection, other autoimmune disease, pregnancy or lactation barred patients from enrollment. In blood, most of the thyroid clonotypes expanded above 0.001 were also present.

The J gene is TRBJ2-2, the V gene TRBV29-1; D call uncertain. The receptor was isolated from a woman aged 18-29 years with Graves disease. This specimen consisted of peripheral blood mononuclear cells (PBMCs), obtained at new diagnosis, from a patient treated with antithyroid drugs. Written as DNA, the CDR3 is TGCAGCATACCACAGATTCCCCACACCGGGGAGCTGTTTTTT. Protein sequence: CSIPQIPHTGELFF.